This T cell receptor (beta chain) was sequenced in a study of response to subunit inactivated influenza vaccine. Regarding the study as a whole: Seasonal influenza vaccination, on each occasion, was suggested by the authors to recruit few new T cells.

Only a few counts were recorded for this clonotype. Its matching antigen is unknown. Germline V gene data show CDR1 as SGHAT and CDR2 as FQNNGV. Trimming shortened V by 3 bases and J by 5 bases, and 19 bases separated the two germline ends. There are 16 residues in the CDR3. TCRdb independently ran MiXCR on the RT-PCR reads; one entry per CDR3 protein. Among hundreds of thousands of distinct CDR3 sequences listed, approximately 7.7% were seen once. This TCR was recovered from a man between 50 and 75 years old who received an inactivated influenza vaccine. The V and J genes are TRBV11-2 and TRBJ1-2; no definite D call. Sample: PBMCs from blood, taken less than 25 months after vaccination. The CDR3 DNA reads as TGTGCCAGCAGCTTTCCAGGACGGCATATAGGGTATGGCTACACCTTC. Protein sequence: CASSFPGRHIGYGYTF.